The entry below gives a single TCR beta chain sequence along with its context. TCRdb's table, derived via immunoSEQ multiplex PCR, lists solely in-frame clones and lacks some. The sample yields fewer than 85,000 clones, about 96% seen once. This entry is derived from a study of technical replicates of blood from several donors. Looked up from germline, CDR1 is SGDLS and CDR2 is YYNGEE. The CDR3 totals 15 residues. V lost 0 bases to trimming and J lost 3 bases, with 10 bases between them. This clonotype originated in a human donor in good health. The chain employs TRBV9 and TRBJ1-3; D unclear. The source material was T cells isolated from PBMCs. CDR3 sequence (DNA): TGTGCCAGCAGCGTAGATCCCCAGGATGGAAACACCATATATTTT. Protein: CASSVDPQDGNTIYF.